At least ten counts were recorded for the clone carrying this TCR beta chain. As yet, its antigen is unknown. TCRdb used MiXCR to reprocess the reads, holding one entry per CDR3 protein. The data show about 180,000 distinct CDR3 sequences, about 15% seen once. The source of the sample is a study of T cell repertoires in cytomegalovirus infection. Study-level information: Both a matching HLA type and CMV infection were indicated by public TCR beta signatures. Whole-study findings and limits: Carriage of CMV together with the relevant HLA was identifiable through cumulative public TCR beta family frequency. Dominating the ex vivo response were HLA-C-restricted CMV-specific TCR beta clonotypes.

CDR1 and CDR2 from the germline V gene are MDHEN and SYDVKM. The CDR3 loop spans 14 amino acids. Trimming shortened V by 4 bases and J by 3 bases, and 12 bases separated the two germline ends. The chain has TRBV28 and TRBJ1-2, with D hard to call. The TCR comes from a human donor in good health (CMV status not recorded). Some clones in this sample may be carry-over from other donors' samples. The sequenced material came from PBMCs. CDR3: CASSSLGVDYGYTF. The DNA for the CDR3 is TGTGCCAGCAGTTCCCTCGGAGTGGACTATGGCTACACCTTC.